Listed below are T cell receptor beta chains from one sample, sequenced in a study of T cells after yellow fever vaccination. TCRdb passed the 5' RACE reads through MiXCR, listing each CDR3 protein once. The table has about 240,000 distinct CDR3 sequences, approximately 3.5% seen once; the top ten hold 15% to 20%. The specimen was PBMCs, collected 15 days after the yellow fever booster vaccination. The source of these receptors is a man between 18 and 29 years old who received the YFV17D yellow fever vaccine. Each CDR3 is given without its conserved first and last residue. Each record gives: V gene, J gene, CDR3 protein.

>TRBV6-6|TRBJ1-1
ASSYFLGPVEAF
>TRBV4-1|TRBJ2-4
ASSQAPELAKNIQY
>TRBV25-1|TRBJ1-3
ASTLGYTIY
>TRBV4-3|TRBJ2-1
ASSQDPAASYNEQF
>TRBV2|TRBJ2-3
ASSPTSGYTDTQY
>TRBV4-3|TRBJ1-6
ASSQGVRDSVYAGGLH
>TRBV5-1|TRBJ2-2
ASSLMGGELF
>TRBV7-8|TRBJ2-7
ASSTPTGESEQY
>TRBV3-1|TRBJ2-5
ASSQGGTYGQETQY
>TRBV6-5|TRBJ1-2
ASSYDGLGGYT
>TRBV4-3|TRBJ2-7
ASSQDLYGYEQY
>TRBV2|TRBJ1-5
ASREGTDNQPQH
>TRBV6-2/TRBV6-3|TRBJ2-1
ASTQGTEQF
>TRBV4-2|TRBJ2-5
ASSRLGTGRETQY
>TRBV7-9|TRBJ1-5
ASSFGPVANQPQH
>TRBV7-2|TRBJ2-3
ASSLAGWSTDTQY
>TRBV12-3/TRBV12-4|TRBJ2-4
ASSIDGLAKNIQY
>TRBV7-9|TRBJ1-2
ASSSYLGKGGYT
>TRBV12-3/TRBV12-4|TRBJ2-5
ASSSPGTRETQY
>TRBV6-5|TRBJ1-5
ASSEGLRNQPQH
>TRBV5-1|TRBJ2-5
ASSLALAGYQETQY
>TRBV5-4|TRBJ1-2
ASSGTDGYT
>TRBV12-3/TRBV12-4|TRBJ2-5
ASSRGETQY
>TRBV12-3/TRBV12-4|TRBJ2-5
ASSLRGGGQETQY
>TRBV7-2|TRBJ1-2
ASSLEQGRGYT
>TRBV29-1|TRBJ1-1
SFTMGAGAF
>TRBV5-1|TRBJ2-5
ASSLGRGYQETQY
>TRBV20-1|TRBJ2-1
SARDPTSSYNEQF
>TRBV4-2|TRBJ1-4
ASSQDPTSLEKLF
>TRBV14|TRBJ2-1
ASSPLEPASSYNEQF
>TRBV20-1|TRBJ2-4
SAAAVAKNIQY
>TRBV15|TRBJ2-7
ATSSQLGYEQY
>TRBV5-1|TRBJ2-7
ASSLVASGGYEQY
>TRBV5-1|TRBJ2-3
ASSLWERGTDTQY
>TRBV12-3/TRBV12-4|TRBJ2-2
ASSSWTDRTGELF
>TRBV28|TRBJ1-5
ASSQRRSGIGRVSNQPQH
>TRBV5-1|TRBJ2-3
ASSSIPGRRDTQY
>TRBV12-3/TRBV12-4|TRBJ1-2
ASSLTGWNYGYT
>TRBV6-5|TRBJ1-2
ASRRVPGDGYGSGYT
>TRBV6-5|TRBJ2-1
ASRGRGSYNEQF
>TRBV5-5|TRBJ2-3
ATRQPPTDTQY
>TRBV25-1|TRBJ2-1
ASSESQGGEQF
>TRBV6-5|TRBJ1-3
ASSYGHSGNTIY
>TRBV9|TRBJ2-3
ASSVVALGPDTQY
>TRBV3-1|TRBJ2-1
ASSQAGGRLDEQF
>TRBV6-5|TRBJ2-1
ASSLGRNRNEQF
>TRBV5-1|TRBJ1-1
ASSRGAGTEAF
>TRBV4-1|TRBJ2-3
ASSQPPQVLVTDTQY
>TRBV20-1|TRBJ1-1
SASIRNTEAF
>TRBV7-6|TRBJ2-7
ASSAGTGVPEQY
>TRBV5-1|TRBJ2-6
ASSLSPLSGANVLT
>TRBV4-3|TRBJ1-6
ASSQEVGQGRSPLH
>TRBV21-1|TRBJ1-5
ASSKRRGNQPQH
>TRBV27|TRBJ2-3
ASSFSPGLGTLTDTQY
>TRBV19|TRBJ1-5
ASSIYRPEGIH
>TRBV12-3/TRBV12-4|TRBJ1-5
ASSSLGGSNQPQH
>TRBV12-3/TRBV12-4|TRBJ2-1
ASSLASLENEQF